Below, 22 T cell receptor beta chains from the same sample are listed, as sequenced in a study of radiation and T cells in renal cell carcinoma. Noted time point: baseline pretreatment blood. This sample's treatment: 15 Gy SBRT to primary tumor, nephrectomy 4 weeks later. Sequencing was performed with immunoSEQ multiplex PCR; in TCRdb, only in-frame clones are kept and a portion is missing. The sample lists 87,000 or so clones, around nine tenths seen once, with roughly 8% in the top ten. Sequencing used blood, obtained from a patient whose treatment included radiotherapy and nephrectomy. The receptors were sampled from a man between 50 and 59 years old with renal cell carcinoma.

V usage is TRBV19 and J usage is TRBJ1-2; TRBD1 is a possible D gene (6 bases). Trimming left V 6 bases short and J 0 bases short, with 14 bases between. Germline assignment: CDR1 LNHDA and CDR2 SQIVND (reference sequence). This CDR3 has 15 amino acids. The CDR3 nucleotides read TGTGCCAGTAGAGCCCGGGACACAACTAACTATGGCTACACCTTC. Amino acids: CASRARDTTNYGYTF.

This chain joins TRBV2 and TRBJ2-1; tentative D call: TRBD1 (6 bases). The germline gives CDR1 SNHLY, CDR2 FYNNEI. This CDR3 has 14 amino acids. Trimming removed 8 bases from V and 9 bases from J, with 20 bases in between. The CDR3 protein is CASSTTQGNTEQFF. In DNA, the CDR3 is TGTGCCAGCTCCACCACTCAGGGGAATACTGAGCAGTTCTTC.

The table lists this clone with a few counts. The rearrangement joins TRBV7-2 to TRBJ2-1, with D tentatively TRBD1 (6 bases). Trimming cost V 2 bases and J 9 bases, with 11 bases left between them. The CDR3 totals 13 residues. Germline CDR1 reads SGHTA; CDR2 reads FQGNSA. This CDR3 reads CASSLTGTGEQFF. The CDR3 DNA sequence: TGTGCCAGCAGCTTAACAGGGACGGGTGAGCAGTTCTTC.

The V call is TRBV2, the J call TRBJ2-5, with no clear D. The CDR3 runs to 13 residues. Trimming removed 3 bases at V and 5 bases at J, with 10 bases between. CDR1 and CDR2 (germline): SNHLY, FYNNEI. The CDR3 sequence: CASSDWTPETQYF. DNA for the CDR3: TGTGCCAGCAGTGATTGGACCCCCGAGACCCAGTACTTC.

The table lists this clone with a few counts. The CDR3 DNA is TGCGCCAGCAGGAAGGGCCGCCAAAACACTGAAGCTTTCTTT. Encoded protein: CASRKGRQNTEAFF. The chain joins TRBV10-2 to TRBJ1-1; the D is unclear. Germline CDR1 and CDR2: WSHSY and SAAADI. The CDR3 covers 14 residues. V gave up 6 bases and J gave up 2 bases, with 13 bases separating them.

The chain joins TRBV10-3 to TRBJ1-2; D not certain. The CDR3 contains 15 residues. The V end was cut by 2 bases, the J end by 2 bases, with 12 bases between. CDR1 ENHRY and CDR2 SYGVKD come from the germline V gene. CDR3 sequence reads: CAISERIGSNYGYTF. The CDR3 DNA follows: TGTGCCATCAGTGAGCGTATAGGATCGAACTATGGCTACACCTTC.

The gene calls are TRBV29-1 and TRBJ2-7; 7 bases are a match to TRBD1. With 7 bases clipped from V and 0 bases from J, the junction kept 12 bases outside the gene matches. The CDR3 length is 15 residues. Per the germline V gene, CDR1 is SQVTM and CDR2 is ANQGSEA. The CDR3 region is CSADRYELDSYEQYF. CDR3 DNA sequence: TGCAGCGCGGACAGGTACGAGCTTGACTCCTACGAGCAGTACTTC.

This rearrangement joins TRBV5-6 to TRBJ2-7; D remains unclear. Looked up from germline, CDR1 is SGHDT and CDR2 is YYEEEE. The V gene lost 0 bases and the J gene lost 4 bases, with 17 bases spanning the gap. This CDR3 spans 16 amino acids. The CDR3 loop reads CASSLDRRTTPYEQYF. The CDR3 region has the DNA TGTGCCAGCAGCTTGGACCGCCGGACGACTCCTTACGAGCAGTACTTC.

The V call is TRBV5-1, the J call TRBJ2-3; 8 positions agree with TRBD2. V trimming: 1 base; J trimming: 2 bases; junction bases outside the gene matches: 3. The CDR3 is 15 residues long. Germline assignment: CDR1 SGHRS and CDR2 YFSETQ. CDR3 residues: CASSLTSGYTDTQYF. The CDR3 nucleotides are TGCGCCAGCAGCTTGACTAGCGGATACACAGATACGCAGTATTTT.

The genes are TRBV11-2 and TRBJ1-3; no clear D gene. Germline V lookup: CDR1 SGHAT, CDR2 FQNNGV. Trimming removed 5 bases from V and 3 bases from J, with 20 bases in between. CDR3 length: 17 amino acids. The CDR3 loop reads CASSHIRRLRVGNTIYF. The CDR3 DNA reads TGTGCCAGCAGCCACATACGGCGTTTACGCGTTGGAAACACCATATATTTT.

This clone was found a few times. This chain uses TRBV10-3 with TRBJ1-5; no clear D. The CDR3 is made up of 12 amino acids. The germline gives CDR1 ENHRY, CDR2 SYGVKD. The V gene lost 2 bases and the J gene lost 4 bases, with 3 bases spanning the gap. This CDR3 reads CAISEGNQPQHF. DNA for the CDR3: TGTGCCATCAGTGAGGGAAATCAGCCCCAGCATTTT.

This sequence joins TRBV5-1 and TRBJ2-3; D is possibly TRBD2 (6 bases). From germline, CDR1 is SGHRS and CDR2 YFSETQ. V was pared by 3 bases and J by 0 bases, with 11 bases between. This CDR3 comprises 15 residues. As DNA, the CDR3 is TGCGCCAGCAGCTCGACCGGGACTAGCACAGATACGCAGTATTTT. Amino acid sequence: CASSSTGTSTDTQYF.

J is TRBJ2-3 and V is TRBV5-1; no definite D call. The CDR3 contains 14 residues. Per germline, CDR1 SGHRS and CDR2 YFSETQ. The germline V and J ends were trimmed by 8 bases and 4 bases, with 17 bases remaining between them. The CDR3 bases are TGCGCCAGTGGGCTAGGCGTCGACGCAGATACGCAGTATTTT. Translating gives CASGLGVDADTQYF.

This chain links TRBV11-2 with TRBJ2-7; D unclear. CDR3 size: 11 residues. Trimming removed 4 bases at V and 9 bases at J, with 10 bases between. CDR1 and CDR2 (germline): SGHAT, FQNNGV. CDR3 amino acids: CASSSPVGQYF. The DNA of the CDR3 is TGTGCCAGCAGCTCCCCCGTGGGGCAGTACTTC. Full variable domain (missing parts from reference TRBV11-2 and TRBJ2-7): EAGVAQSPRYKIIEKRQSVAFWCNPISGHATLYWYQQILGQGPKLLIQFQNNGVVDDSQLPKDRFSAERLKGVDSTLKIQPAKLEDSAVYLCASSSPVGQYFGPGTRLTVT.

J is TRBJ2-3 and V is TRBV27; unclear D gene. With 4 bases removed from V and 11 bases from J, the gap between germline ends came to 19 bases. Germline CDR1 and CDR2: MNHEY and SMNVEV (reference sequence). This CDR3 spans 14 amino acids. CDR3 protein: CASSSSSQESRQYF. As DNA, the CDR3 is TGTGCCAGCAGTTCGTCCTCCCAAGAGAGCAGGCAGTATTTT.

This clone came up a few times. This rearrangement joins TRBV5-1 to TRBJ1-2; D gene uncertain. The CDR3 contains 13 residues. V lost 0 bases and J lost 7, with 10 bases in between. Germline CDR1 reads SGHRS; CDR2 reads YFSETQ. The CDR3 region has the DNA TGCGCCAGCAGCTTGGTCGGAATAGTTGGCTACACCTTC. Its protein product is CASSLVGIVGYTF.

The gene calls are TRBV7-2 and TRBJ2-5; 8 bases line up with TRBD2. J lost 5 bases, V lost 5 bases, and 7 bases had no gene match. The CDR3 is 14 amino acids. Germline CDR1 reads SGHTA; CDR2 reads FQGNSA. The CDR3 DNA follows: TGTGCCAGCAGCCTGGGACTAGAGCAGGAGACCCAGTACTTC. Translating it yields CASSLGLEQETQYF. The complete variable domain, with remaining parts taken from reference TRBV7-2 and TRBJ2-5, reads GAGVSQSPSNKVTEKGKDVELRCDPISGHTALYWYRQSLGQGLEFLIYFQGNSAPDKSGLPSDRFSAERTGGSVSTLTIQRTQQEDSAVYLCASSLGLEQETQYFGPGTRLLVL.

This sequence joins TRBV4-2 and TRBJ2-7; 11 bases match TRBD2. CDR1 is LGHNA and CDR2 is YNFKEQ in the germline V gene. The CDR3 has 16 amino acids. The V and J ends lost 0 bases and 0 bases, in that order; junction bases with no gene match: 1. The CDR3 DNA sequence: TGTGCCAGCAGCCAAGATAGCGGGGGGGGCTCCTACGAGCAGTACTTC. This encodes CASSQDSGGGSYEQYF.

The chain joins TRBV5-1 to TRBJ1-1, with D possibly being TRBD1 (5 bases). Germline CDR1 is SGHRS and CDR2 is YFSETQ. V lost 0 bases to trimming and J lost 0 bases, with 15 bases between them. CDR3 length: 17 residues. Written as DNA, the CDR3 is TGCGCCAGCAGCTTGGGGTGGGGGGACGGCTTGAACACTGAAGCTTTCTTT. This gives the protein CASSLGWGDGLNTEAFF. Together with reference TRBV5-1 and TRBJ1-1, the CDR3 gives the full variable domain: KAGVTQTPRYLIKTRGQQVTLSCSPISGHRSVSWYQQTPGQGLQFLFEYFSETQRNKGNFPGRFSGRQFSNSRSEMNVSTLELGDSALYLCASSLGWGDGLNTEAFFGQGTRLTVV.

This clone was found a few times. This sequence joins TRBV6-5 and TRBJ2-1; TRBD1 agrees at 9 bases. There are 14 residues in the CDR3. Germline-derived CDR1 and CDR2 are MNHEY and SVGAGI. J gave up 9 bases and V 6 bases, and 9 bases lay outside the gene matches. This CDR3 reads CASRAGTGWGEQFF. The CDR3 coding sequence is TGTGCCAGCAGAGCCGGGACAGGGTGGGGTGAGCAGTTCTTC.

The gene calls are TRBV2 and TRBJ1-2, with D possibly matching TRBD1 (5 bases). This CDR3 comprises 13 residues. The ends were cut back, 4 bases at V and 2 bases at J, with 8 bases in the middle. CDR1 is SNHLY and CDR2 is FYNNEI in the germline V gene. The CDR3 DNA reads TGTGCCAGCAGTGGACAGCCAAACTATGGCTACACCTTC. Protein product: CASSGQPNYGYTF.

The chain carries TRBV6-5 and TRBJ1-6, with TRBD1 identical over 8 bases. The CDR3 has 16 residues. V lost 2 bases, J lost 6 bases, and 6 bases stayed unmatched. The germline gives CDR1 MNHEY, CDR2 SVGAGI. CDR3 nucleotides: TGTGCCAGCAGTTACGGACAGGGAGACACTAATTCACCCCTCCACTTT. This sequence encodes CASSYGQGDTNSPLHF.